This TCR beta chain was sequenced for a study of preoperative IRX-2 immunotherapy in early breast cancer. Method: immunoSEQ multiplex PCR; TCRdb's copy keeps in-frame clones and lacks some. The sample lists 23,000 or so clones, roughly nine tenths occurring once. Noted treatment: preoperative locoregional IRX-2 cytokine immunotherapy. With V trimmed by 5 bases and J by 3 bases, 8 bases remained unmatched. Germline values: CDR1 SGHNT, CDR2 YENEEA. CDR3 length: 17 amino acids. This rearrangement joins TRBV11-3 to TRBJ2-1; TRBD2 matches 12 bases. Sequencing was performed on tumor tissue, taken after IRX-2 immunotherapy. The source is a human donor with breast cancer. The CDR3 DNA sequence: TGTGCCAGCAGCAACCGACTAGCGGGGGCCGGCTACAATGAGCAGTTCTTC. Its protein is CASSNRLAGAGYNEQFF.